The rows below give T cell receptor beta chains drawn from one sample of a study of blood T cell repertoires in COVID-19. Clones were sequenced by immunoSEQ multiplex PCR, and TCRdb holds only the in-frame ones, with some missing. The sample contains under 300,000 clones, roughly 87% of which appear only once. The sample consisted of peripheral blood. The receptor set was obtained from a woman aged 40 to 55 who had recovered from COVID-19. Each CDR3 is given with its conserved first and last residue. A D gene is named only where the DNA matches it firmly. Expanded clones get a size class; other rows say once, few or many, or leave the size out.

J,size,D,V,DNA,CDR3
TRBJ2-3,.,TRBD1,TRBV5-1,TGCGCCAGCAGCGGGGACAGGGGCGCAGATACGCAGTATTTT,CASSGDRGADTQYF
TRBJ1-1,.,TRBD1,TRBV12-5,TGTGCTAGTGGTTTGGTCCGAACAGGGGGCCCCCTCACTGAAGCTTTCTTT,CASGLVRTGGPLTEAFF
TRBJ1-2,few,.,TRBV5-8,TGTGCCAGCAGCTTAGAGCGCACCTATGGCTACACCTTC,CASSLERTYGYTF
TRBJ2-7,.,TRBD1,TRBV10-3,TGTGCCATCAGTGACAGGGGGCTCGAGCAGTACTTC,CAISDRGLEQYF
TRBJ1-2,.,.,TRBV9,TGTGCCAGCAGTATAGCCGGGGGGAACTATGGCTACACCTTC,CASSIAGGNYGYTF
TRBJ2-5,.,TRBD1,TRBV16,TGTGCCAGCAGCCGACGTGGACAGGGGTTGGAGACCCAGTACTTC,CASSRRGQGLETQYF
TRBJ1-3,.,.,TRBV2,TGTGCCAGCAGTCCGGACATCTCTTTTGGGGGAAACACCATATATTTT,CASSPDISFGGNTIYF
TRBJ1-3,.,TRBD1,TRBV18,TGTGCCAGCTCACCAAAGAGTCAGGGGGACGGAAACACCATATATTTT,CASSPKSQGDGNTIYF
TRBJ1-4,.,.,TRBV18,TGTGCCAGCTCGGGGGGAGAGGATGAAAAACTGTTTTTT,CASSGGEDEKLFF
TRBJ2-1,.,TRBD2,TRBV10-2,TGCGCCAGCACTGACGACCAACTAGCGGGGGGCAACTACAATGAGCAGTTCTTC,CASTDDQLAGGNYNEQFF
TRBJ1-1,.,.,TRBV5-6,TGTGCCAGCAGCTTGGTGGGAGCTTGGGATACGGTGAACACTGAAGCTTTCTTT,CASSLVGAWDTVNTEAFF
TRBJ2-1,once,TRBD2,TRBV30,TGTGCCTGGAGTGCCGGACTAGCGGGAGATGAGCAGTTCTTC,CAWSAGLAGDEQFF
TRBJ2-5,.,.,TRBV9,TGTGCCAGCAGCGTAGCGGTCAGCGGCCAAGAGACCCAGTACTTC,CASSVAVSGQETQYF
TRBJ2-3,.,.,TRBV10-3,TGTGCCATCAGTGTTAAAGATACGCAGTATTTT,CAISVKDTQYF
TRBJ2-7,.,.,TRBV11-2,TGTGCCAGCAGCTTTACTGACAGTTTCGAGCAGTACTTC,CASSFTDSFEQYF
TRBJ1-2,.,.,TRBV2,TGTGCCAGCAGTGAAGCATTAGCTGTGGGCTACACCTTC,CASSEALAVGYTF
TRBJ2-1,.,.,TRBV18,TGTGCCAGCTCACCGATCGCCGGGAATCACAATGAGCAGTTCTTC,CASSPIAGNHNEQFF
TRBJ2-3,.,TRBD2,TRBV2,TGTGCCAGCAGTGCAGAGACTAGCGGGAAAGGCGTGGTGGCAGATACGCAGTATTTT,CASSAETSGKGVVADTQYF
TRBJ2-7,.,.,TRBV24-1,TGTGCCACCAGTGATACGGGGGAGCCCTACGAGCAGTACTTC,CATSDTGEPYEQYF
TRBJ2-1,.,.,TRBV25-1,TGTGCCAGCAGCCAGAGACAGGGCGGGGCCTACAATGAGCAGTTCTTC,CASSQRQGGAYNEQFF
TRBJ1-5,.,TRBD1,TRBV3-1/TRBV3-2,TGTGCCAGCAGCACCGGGACAGCGAGTCAGCCCCAGCATTTT,CASSTGTASQPQHF
TRBJ2-7,.,TRBD2,TRBV2,TGTGCCAGCACCCCCCGGCCCCCTAGCGGGGGAAAATTCTACGAGCAGTACTTC,CASTPRPPSGGKFYEQYF
TRBJ1-3,.,.,TRBV6-5,TGTGCCAGCAGTTACTCGCGGGACCCCCCTGGAAACACCATATATTTT,CASSYSRDPPGNTIYF
TRBJ2-1,.,.,TRBV19,TGTGCCAGTAGCCCTAGAGGCGGGGGCCAATTCTACAATGAGCAGTTCTTC,CASSPRGGGQFYNEQFF
TRBJ2-2,.,.,TRBV19,TGTGCCAGTAGTATATTGGGAGGCGGGGAGCTGTTTTTT,CASSILGGGELFF
TRBJ1-3,.,.,TRBV7-6,TGTGCCAGCAGCTTAGGTGGGGGACTCTCTGGAAACACCATATATTTT,CASSLGGGLSGNTIYF